This T cell receptor beta chain was sequenced during a study of blood T cell repertoires in COVID-19. Only one count was recorded for this clone. Participants came from some 26 US areas, aged about 18 to 90 years. Donors were grouped by their self-reported clinical history. The CDR3 consists of 18 residues. With 3 bases removed from V and 3 bases from J, the gap between germline ends came to 24 bases. Germline loops: CDR1 MDHEN, CDR2 SYDVKM. Measured with immunoSEQ multiplex PCR; TCRdb has only the in-frame clones, and not every one. The table records around 200,000 clones, roughly 87% of them present only once.

The receptor was derived from a man younger than 35 with acute COVID-19. This chain connects TRBV28 to TRBJ2-7; D possibly corresponds to TRBD2 (6 bases). The sequencing sample was made of PBMCs or T cells enriched from blood (not recorded which). The DNA of the CDR3 is TGTGCCAGCAGTTTTGGCGGGGCGCGTTACCGGGAAAGCTACGAGCAGTACTTC. Translated, it gives CASSFGGARYRESYEQYF.